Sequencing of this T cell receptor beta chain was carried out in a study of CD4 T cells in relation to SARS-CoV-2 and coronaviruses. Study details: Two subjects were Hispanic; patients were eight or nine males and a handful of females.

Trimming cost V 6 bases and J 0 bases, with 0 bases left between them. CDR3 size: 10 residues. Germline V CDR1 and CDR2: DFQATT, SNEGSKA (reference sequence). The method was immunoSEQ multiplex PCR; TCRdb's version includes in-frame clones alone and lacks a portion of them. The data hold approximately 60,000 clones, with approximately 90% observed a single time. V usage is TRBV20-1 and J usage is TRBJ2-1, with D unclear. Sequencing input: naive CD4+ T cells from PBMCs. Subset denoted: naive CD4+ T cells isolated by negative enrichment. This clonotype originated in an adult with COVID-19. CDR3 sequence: CSASYNEQFF. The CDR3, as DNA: TGCAGTGCCTCCTACAATGAGCAGTTCTTC.